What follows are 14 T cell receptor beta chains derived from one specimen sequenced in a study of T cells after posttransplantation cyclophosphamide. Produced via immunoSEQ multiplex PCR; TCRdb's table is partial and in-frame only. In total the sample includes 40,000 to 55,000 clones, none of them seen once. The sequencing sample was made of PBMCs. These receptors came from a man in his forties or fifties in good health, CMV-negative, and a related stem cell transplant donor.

The CDR3 loop reads CASKNRGDLYEQYF. CDR3 nucleotide sequence: TGTGCCAGCAAAAACAGGGGGGACCTCTACGAGCAGTACTTC. The J gene is TRBJ2-7, the V gene TRBV27, with TRBD1 matching over 8 bases. V gave up 7 bases and J gave up 3 bases; unmatched junction bases: 8. In germline, CDR1 is MNHEY, CDR2 SMNVEV (reference sequence). CDR3 length: 14 residues.

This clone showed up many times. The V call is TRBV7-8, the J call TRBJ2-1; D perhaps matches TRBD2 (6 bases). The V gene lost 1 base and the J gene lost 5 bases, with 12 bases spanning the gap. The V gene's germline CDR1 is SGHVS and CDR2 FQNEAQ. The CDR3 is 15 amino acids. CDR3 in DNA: TGTGCCAGCAGCTTAGTTATGGCGGGGCACAATGAGCAGTTCTTC. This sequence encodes CASSLVMAGHNEQFF.

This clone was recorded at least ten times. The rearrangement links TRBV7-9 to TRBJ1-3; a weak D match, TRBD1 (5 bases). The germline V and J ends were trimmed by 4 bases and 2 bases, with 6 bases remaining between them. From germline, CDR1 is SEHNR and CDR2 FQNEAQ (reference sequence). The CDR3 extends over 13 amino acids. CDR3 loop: CASSSDTGNTIYF. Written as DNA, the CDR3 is TGTGCCAGCAGCTCGGACACTGGAAACACCATATATTTT.

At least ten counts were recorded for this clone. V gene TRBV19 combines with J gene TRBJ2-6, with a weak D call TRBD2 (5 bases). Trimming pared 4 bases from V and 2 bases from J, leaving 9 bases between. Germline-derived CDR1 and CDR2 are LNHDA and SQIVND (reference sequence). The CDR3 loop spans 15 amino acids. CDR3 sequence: CASSTPGTGANVLTF. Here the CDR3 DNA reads TGTGCCAGTAGTACCCCGGGGACTGGGGCCAACGTCCTGACTTTC.

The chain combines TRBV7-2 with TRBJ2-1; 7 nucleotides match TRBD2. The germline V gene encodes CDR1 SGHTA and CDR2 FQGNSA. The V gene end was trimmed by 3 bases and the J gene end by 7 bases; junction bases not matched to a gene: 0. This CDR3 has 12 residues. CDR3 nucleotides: TGTGCCAGCAGCTTTAGCGGGAATGAGCAGTTCTTC. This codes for CASSFSGNEQFF.

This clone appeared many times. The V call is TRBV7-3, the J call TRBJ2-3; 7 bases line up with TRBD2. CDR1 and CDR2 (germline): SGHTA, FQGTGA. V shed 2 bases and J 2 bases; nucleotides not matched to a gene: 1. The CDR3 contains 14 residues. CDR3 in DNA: TGTGCCAGCAGCTTAGCGGGGGTCACAGATACGCAGTATTTT. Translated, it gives CASSLAGVTDTQYF.

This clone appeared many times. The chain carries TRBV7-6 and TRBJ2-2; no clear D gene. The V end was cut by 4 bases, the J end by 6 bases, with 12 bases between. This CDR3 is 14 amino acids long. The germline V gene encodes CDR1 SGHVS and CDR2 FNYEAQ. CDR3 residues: CASSSQLLSGELFF. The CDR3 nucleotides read TGTGCCAGCAGCTCCCAACTCTTATCCGGGGAGCTGTTTTTT.

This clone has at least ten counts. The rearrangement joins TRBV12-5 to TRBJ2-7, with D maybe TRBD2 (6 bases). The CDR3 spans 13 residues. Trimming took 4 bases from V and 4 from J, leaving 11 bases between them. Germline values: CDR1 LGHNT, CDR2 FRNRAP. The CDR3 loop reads CASGSGGAYEQYF. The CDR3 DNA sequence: TGTGCTAGTGGTTCAGGCGGGGCATACGAGCAGTACTTC.

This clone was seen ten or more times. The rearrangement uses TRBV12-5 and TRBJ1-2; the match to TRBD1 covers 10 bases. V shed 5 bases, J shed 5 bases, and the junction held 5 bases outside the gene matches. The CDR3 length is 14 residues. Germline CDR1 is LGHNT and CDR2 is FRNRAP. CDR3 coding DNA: TGTGCTAGTGGTCAGGGACAGGGGCGATATGGCTACACCTTC. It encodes CASGQGQGRYGYTF.

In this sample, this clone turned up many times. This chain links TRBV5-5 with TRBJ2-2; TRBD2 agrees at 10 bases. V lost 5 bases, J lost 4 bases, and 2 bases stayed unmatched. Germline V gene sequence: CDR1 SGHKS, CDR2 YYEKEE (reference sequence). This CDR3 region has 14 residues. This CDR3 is CASRIAGGTGELFF. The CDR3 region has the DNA TGTGCCAGCAGGATAGCGGGGGGCACCGGGGAGCTGTTTTTT.

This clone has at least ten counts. The CDR3 protein is CASSQESRGGAGNTIYF. The CDR3 DNA sequence: TGTGCCAGCAGCCAAGAATCCCGGGGGGGGGCTGGAAACACCATATATTTT. The J gene is TRBJ1-3, the V gene TRBV4-2; maybe TRBD1 (5 bases). This CDR3 has 17 residues. The germline V gene has CDR1 LGHNA and CDR2 YNFKEQ. Trimming took 0 bases from V and 2 from J, leaving 14 bases between them.

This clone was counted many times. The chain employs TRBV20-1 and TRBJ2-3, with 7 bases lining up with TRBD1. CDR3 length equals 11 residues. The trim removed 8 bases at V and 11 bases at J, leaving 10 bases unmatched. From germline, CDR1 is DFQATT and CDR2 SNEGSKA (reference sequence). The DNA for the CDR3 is TGCAGTCTTCCATGGCAGGGGGAGCAGTATTTT. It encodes CSLPWQGEQYF.

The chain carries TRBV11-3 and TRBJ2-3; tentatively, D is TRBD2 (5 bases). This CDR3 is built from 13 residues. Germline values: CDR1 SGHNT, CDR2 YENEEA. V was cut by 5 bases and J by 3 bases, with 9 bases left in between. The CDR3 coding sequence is TGTGCCAGCAGCACCGGAGGAACAGATACGCAGTATTTT. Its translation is CASSTGGTDTQYF.

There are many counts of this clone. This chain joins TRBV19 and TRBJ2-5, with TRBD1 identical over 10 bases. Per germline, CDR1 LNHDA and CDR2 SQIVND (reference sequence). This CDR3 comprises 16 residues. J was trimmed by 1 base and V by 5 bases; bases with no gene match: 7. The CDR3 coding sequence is TGTGCCAGTAGTCCTCGGGGACAGGGGCTCCAAGAGACCCAGTACTTC. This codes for CASSPRGQGLQETQYF.